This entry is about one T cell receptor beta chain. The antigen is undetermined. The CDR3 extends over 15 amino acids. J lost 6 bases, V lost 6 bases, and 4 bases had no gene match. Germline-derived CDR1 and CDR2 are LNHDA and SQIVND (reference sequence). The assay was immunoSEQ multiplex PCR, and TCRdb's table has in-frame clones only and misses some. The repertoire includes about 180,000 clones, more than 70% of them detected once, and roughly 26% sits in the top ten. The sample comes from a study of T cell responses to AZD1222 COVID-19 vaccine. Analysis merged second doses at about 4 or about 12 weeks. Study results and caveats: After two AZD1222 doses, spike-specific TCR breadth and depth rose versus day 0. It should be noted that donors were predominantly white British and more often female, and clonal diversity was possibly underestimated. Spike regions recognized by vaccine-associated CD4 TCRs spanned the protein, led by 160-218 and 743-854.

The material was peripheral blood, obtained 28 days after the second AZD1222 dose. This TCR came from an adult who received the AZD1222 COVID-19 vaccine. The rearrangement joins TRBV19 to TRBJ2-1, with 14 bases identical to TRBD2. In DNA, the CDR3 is TGTGCCAGTAGGACCGGGACTAGCGGGAGCAATGAGCAGTTCTTC. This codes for CASRTGTSGSNEQFF.